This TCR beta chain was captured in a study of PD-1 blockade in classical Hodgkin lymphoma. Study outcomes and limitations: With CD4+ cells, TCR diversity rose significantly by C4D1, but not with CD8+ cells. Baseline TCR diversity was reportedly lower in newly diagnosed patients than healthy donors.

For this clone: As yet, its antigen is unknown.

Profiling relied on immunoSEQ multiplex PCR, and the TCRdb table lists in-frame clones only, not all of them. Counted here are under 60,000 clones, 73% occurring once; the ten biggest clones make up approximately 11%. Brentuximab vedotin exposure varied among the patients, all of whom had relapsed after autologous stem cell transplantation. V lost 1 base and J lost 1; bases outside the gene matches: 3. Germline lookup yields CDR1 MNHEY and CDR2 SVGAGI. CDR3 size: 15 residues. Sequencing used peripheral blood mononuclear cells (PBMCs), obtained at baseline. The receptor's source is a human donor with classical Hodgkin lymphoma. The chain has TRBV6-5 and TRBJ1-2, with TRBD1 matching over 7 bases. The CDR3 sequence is CASSYFRGDNYGYTF. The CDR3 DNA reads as TGTGCCAGCAGTTACTTCAGGGGGGATAACTATGGCTACACCTTC.